The 32 T cell receptor beta chains given below trace back to one sample, sequenced in a study of T-cell memory formation after mild COVID-19. TCRdb used MiXCR to reprocess the 5' RACE reads, holding one entry per CDR3 protein. This table has under 450,000 distinct CDR3 sequences, around a fifth appearing once. The source material was PBMCs or a T cell subset sorted from them (not recorded which). The source is a man younger than 30 who had mild COVID-19 (a few samples of this study predate the infection). Cell type and time point are not known.

J is TRBJ1-1 and V is TRBV6-2 or TRBV6-3; 9 bases are a match to TRBD1. CDR1 is MNHEY and CDR2 is SVGEGT in the germline V gene. This CDR3 spans 15 amino acids. With V trimmed by 3 bases and J by 5 bases, 7 bases remained unmatched. CDR3 sequence reads: CASSYHRTGETEAFF. DNA for the CDR3: TGTGCCAGCAGTTATCACAGGACAGGGGAGACTGAAGCTTTCTTT.

The J gene is TRBJ1-2, the V gene TRBV10-3; D not resolved. V lost 0 bases, J lost 3 bases, and 8 bases lay in between. The CDR3 has 14 residues. Germline CDR1 ENHRY, CDR2 SYGVKD. The CDR3 is CAISESGRHYGYTF. CDR3 sequence (DNA): TGTGCCATCAGTGAGTCAGGGAGACACTATGGCTACACCTTC.

The chain employs TRBV7-2 and TRBJ1-4, with D unresolved. The germline gives CDR1 SGHTA, CDR2 FQGNSA. Trimming removed 6 bases from V and 8 bases from J, with 19 bases in between. The CDR3 contains 15 residues. In DNA, the CDR3 is TGTGCCAGCAGTTTATGGGCCCCTCCTGCGGAAAAACTGTTTTTT. Translated: CASSLWAPPAEKLFF.

The chain employs TRBV7-9 and TRBJ2-7, with D perhaps TRBD2 (6 bases). This CDR3 contains 15 residues. Trimming stripped 5 bases from V and 2 bases from J, with 16 bases between. Germline CDR1 is SEHNR and CDR2 is FQNEAQ (reference sequence). CDR3 loop: CASSHTGTSPYEQYF. CDR3 nucleotides: TGTGCCAGCAGCCATACCGGGACTTCCCCCTACGAGCAGTACTTC.

The rearrangement links TRBV29-1 to TRBJ2-3, with 10 bases fitting TRBD1. The CDR3 extends over 14 amino acids. Germline V gene lookup returns CDR1 SQVTM and CDR2 ANQGSEA. J was trimmed by 6 bases and V by 7 bases; bases with no gene match: 10. CDR3 sequence (DNA): TGCAGCGCCAGTGACAGGGGGCAGGCTGATACGCAGTATTTT. It is translated as CSASDRGQADTQYF.

This clonotype was counted between two and nine times. The chain has TRBV11-2 and TRBJ1-1; 7 bases map to TRBD1. This CDR3 region has 15 residues. From germline, CDR1 is SGHAT and CDR2 FQNNGV. The trim removed 5 bases at V and 3 bases at J, leaving 9 bases unmatched. The CDR3 reads CASSAVQGKDTEAFF. In nucleotides, the CDR3 is TGTGCCAGCAGCGCCGTACAGGGGAAAGACACTGAAGCTTTCTTT.

This clonotype was observed many times. V usage is TRBV6-2 or TRBV6-3 and J usage is TRBJ2-1, with unresolved D. V lost 0 bases and J lost 4, with 13 bases in between. The CDR3 consists of 16 residues. Germline V gene data show CDR1 as MNHEY and CDR2 as SVGEGT. CDR3 in amino acids: CASSYSTIRQYNEQFF. CDR3 sequence (DNA): TGTGCCAGCAGTTACTCGACCATCCGTCAATACAATGAGCAGTTCTTC.

This clonotype was picked up many times. For the CDR3, the DNA is TGTGCCAGCAGTCCCCCCCGGGGGCCCCAGCATTTT. Translation: CASSPPRGPQHF. The J gene is TRBJ1-5, the V gene TRBV28; D remains unclear. V dropped 5 bases and J dropped 9 bases, with 11 bases sitting between them. Germline V lookup: CDR1 MDHEN, CDR2 SYDVKM. The CDR3 is 12 residues long.

This clonotype was detected only a few times. This chain connects TRBV20-1 to TRBJ1-2, with D possibly matching TRBD1 (6 bases). The CDR3 loop spans 12 amino acids. Germline lookup yields CDR1 DFQATT and CDR2 SNEGSKA (reference sequence). The CDR3 DNA sequence: TGCTCATACCGAGGGAGACAGGATGGCTACACCTTC. This codes for CSYRGRQDGYTF.

As concerns this clonotype: It is unclear where the CDR3 begins or ends on the DNA, so no DNA is shown, and the CDR3 is as TCRdb lists it. The chain couples TRBV7-6 to TRBJ2-2; the table's D call TRBD2 went unverified against the DNA. Germline CDR1 is SGHVS and CDR2 is FNYEAQ. Counting both end residues, the CDR3 totals 15 amino acids. CDR3 sequence reads: CASSASGGPGELFFF.

This clonotype was seen a few times. This chain links TRBV19 with TRBJ2-3; D is unclear. The CDR3 spans 13 residues. In germline, CDR1 is LNHDA, CDR2 SQIVND (reference sequence). V was trimmed by 0 bases and J by 4 bases, leaving 5 bases between them. CDR3 coding DNA: TGTGCCAGTAGTATAGATAGACCAGATACGCAGTATTTT. It codes for CASSIDRPDTQYF.

This clonotype has only a few counts. One end of the junction fails to match germline, which may point to a read error. V gene TRBV4-3 combines with J gene TRBJ2-1; D might be TRBD1 (5 bases). The length of the CDR3 is 11 residues. Germline CDR1 is LGHNA and CDR2 is YSLEER. CDR3 nucleotide sequence: TGCGCCAGCAGCCATGGGGCAGGGCAGGTCTTC. This gives the protein CASSHGAGQVF.

This clonotype was detected a few times. The chain employs TRBV3-1 and TRBJ2-1; D remains ambiguous. Germline CDR1 LGHDT, CDR2 YNNKEL (reference sequence). The CDR3 loop spans 12 amino acids. V was shortened by 1 base and J by 9 bases, with 7 bases between the two germline ends. The CDR3 nucleotides read TGTGCCAGCAGCCAAGCTGCAGTTGAGCAGTTCTTC. Its translation is CASSQAAVEQFF.

The sample holds a few counts of this clonotype. J is TRBJ2-7 and V is TRBV12-3 or TRBV12-4; D not resolved. The CDR3 has 14 residues. V was trimmed by 1 base and J by 2 bases, leaving 9 bases between them. The CDR3 bases are TGTGCCAGCAGTTTAGTCGACTTAACCTACGAGCAGTACTTC. It is translated as CASSLVDLTYEQYF.

This clonotype was seen a handful of times. This chain joins TRBV24-1 and TRBJ2-2, with D tentatively TRBD1 (6 bases). Germline loops: CDR1 KGHDR, CDR2 SFDVKD. The ends were cut back, 5 bases at V and 1 base at J, with 10 bases in the middle. CDR3 length equals 15 residues. DNA of the CDR3: TGTGCCACCAGTGGTCCGGGACAGAACACCGGGGAGCTGTTTTTT. Amino acids: CATSGPGQNTGELFF.

This clonotype was found a few times. This chain joins TRBV4-3 and TRBJ2-3; no reliable D call. CDR1 and CDR2 (germline): LGHNA, YSLEER. With 2 bases removed from V and 1 base from J, the gap between germline ends came to 10 bases. The CDR3 covers 15 residues. Here the CDR3 DNA reads TGCGCCAGCAGCCAATGGGATGCCGGCACAGATACGCAGTATTTT. It translates to CASSQWDAGTDTQYF.

The V gene is TRBV19, the J gene TRBJ1-5, with D hard to call. The germline CDR1 and CDR2 sequences are LNHDA and SQIVND (reference sequence). The V end lost 5 bases, the J end lost 7 bases, and 12 bases lay between the germline ends. This CDR3 comprises 13 residues. This chain's CDR3 is CASSPSRIQPQHF. Written as DNA, the CDR3 is TGTGCCAGTAGTCCTTCCAGGATACAGCCCCAGCATTTT.

The chain joins TRBV11-2 to TRBJ2-7, with 9 bases identical to TRBD2. Germline V gene sequence: CDR1 SGHAT, CDR2 FQNNGV. This CDR3 spans 15 amino acids. The V and J ends lost 5 bases and 3 bases, in that order; junction bases with no gene match: 8. CDR3 sequence (DNA): TGTGCCAGCAGCCGGGGGAGCGGGGGGTTCTACGAGCAGTACTTC. Encoded protein: CASSRGSGGFYEQYF. Full variable domain (remainder filled in from reference TRBV11-2 and TRBJ2-7): EAGVAQSPRYKIIEKRQSVAFWCNPISGHATLYWYQQILGQGPKLLIQFQNNGVVDDSQLPKDRFSAERLKGVDSTLKIQPAKLEDSAVYLCASSRGSGGFYEQYFGPGTRLTVT.

This clonotype was counted between two and nine times. The chain employs TRBV11-2 and TRBJ2-5; D is ambiguous. Trimming left V 1 base short and J 1 base short, with 13 bases between. The CDR3 loop spans 16 amino acids. Germline V gene sequence: CDR1 SGHAT, CDR2 FQNNGV. CDR3 coding DNA: TGTGCCAGCAGCTTAGGAACGGTATTACTCCAAGAGACCCAGTACTTC. This translates into CASSLGTVLLQETQYF.

The chain has TRBV9 and TRBJ2-5, with no clear D. The CDR3 sequence is 13 residues long. V was cut by 1 base and J by 0 bases, with 4 bases left in between. Germline V lookup: CDR1 SGDLS, CDR2 YYNGEE. As DNA, the CDR3 is TGTGCCAGCAGCGTAAATCACCAAGAGACCCAGTACTTC. Its translation is CASSVNHQETQYF.

This clonotype was found many times. The rearrangement links TRBV28 to TRBJ2-7; D remains ambiguous. V was shortened by 6 bases and J by 3 bases, with 12 bases between the two germline ends. Germline CDR1 is MDHEN and CDR2 is SYDVKM. The CDR3 totals 13 residues. The DNA for the CDR3 is TGTGCCAGCAGGCCGTCAGAAATCTACGAGCAGTACGTC. It yields the protein CASRPSEIYEQYV.

This clonotype has a count of ten or more. The chain is built from TRBV4-3 and TRBJ2-5; 7 positions agree with TRBD1. Germline V gene sequence: CDR1 LGHNA, CDR2 YSLEER. This CDR3 has 16 amino acids. The junction had 10 bases not matched to a gene; V was cut back by 0 bases and J by 6 bases. CDR3 sequence: CASSQDTGQRGKTQYF. The DNA of the CDR3 is TGCGCCAGCAGCCAAGATACGGGACAGAGGGGGAAGACCCAGTACTTC.

The chain employs TRBV7-8 and TRBJ1-2; 8 nucleotides match TRBD1. CDR3 size: 13 residues. Per the germline V gene, CDR1 is SGHVS and CDR2 is FQNEAQ. V lost 5 bases and J lost 6; bases outside the gene matches: 5. The CDR3 nucleotides are TGTGCCAGCAGCCCGGACAGGGACCATGGCTACACCTTC. Translating gives CASSPDRDHGYTF.

J is TRBJ2-3 and V is TRBV29-1; 8 nucleotides agree with TRBD2. Germline trimming cut 6 bases from V and 1 base from J; bases unmatched to any gene: 6. There are 14 residues in the CDR3. In germline, CDR1 is SQVTM, CDR2 ANQGSEA. CDR3 nucleotide sequence: TGCAGCGTCGGTAGCGGGACCGGCACAGATACGCAGTATTTT. This encodes CSVGSGTGTDTQYF.

This rearrangement joins TRBV6-5 to TRBJ2-2, with 9 nucleotides matching TRBD1. With 8 bases clipped from V and 1 base from J, the junction kept 2 bases outside the gene matches. This CDR3 has 14 amino acids. The germline CDR1 and CDR2 sequences are MNHEY and SVGAGI. This CDR3 reads CASRGQGNTGELFF. CDR3 nucleotides: TGTGCCAGCCGGGGACAGGGGAACACCGGGGAGCTGTTTTTT.

This clonotype appeared a few times. This chain links TRBV5-1 with TRBJ1-2, with a tentative D call TRBD1 (5 bases). Deletions cut 0 bases from V and 8 bases from J, with 23 bases between. The CDR3 is 17 residues long. Germline V lookup: CDR1 SGHRS, CDR2 YFSETQ. In DNA, the CDR3 is TGCGCCAGCAGCTTGGCCGGGTTTCGAGGGGTCCTTGTCGGCTACACCTTC. Its translation: CASSLAGFRGVLVGYTF.

This clonotype has a count of ten or more. This chain joins TRBV20-1 and TRBJ2-3; D gene unclear. The germline V gene has CDR1 DFQATT and CDR2 SNEGSKA (reference sequence). The CDR3 sequence is 10 residues long. V lost 6 bases to trimming and J lost 6 bases, with 7 bases between them. The CDR3 sequence: CSAHGDTQYF. The CDR3 DNA reads as TGCAGTGCCCATGGGGATACGCAGTATTTT.

The sample holds a few counts of this clonotype. The genes are TRBV6-6 and TRBJ2-1, with D perhaps matching TRBD1 (5 bases). This CDR3 is built from 14 residues. Germline assignment: CDR1 MNHNY and CDR2 SVGAGI (reference sequence). V lost 2 bases and J lost 12, with 17 bases in between. The CDR3 loop reads CASSYDSSVQGQFF. In DNA, the CDR3 is TGTGCCAGCAGTTACGACAGTTCAGTCCAAGGGCAGTTCTTC.

This clonotype was counted only a few times. The CDR3, as DNA: TGTGCCAGCAGTCCACCCGGGGCAAATTCACCCCTCCACTTT. It encodes CASSPPGANSPLHF. The chain employs TRBV12-3 or TRBV12-4 and TRBJ1-6, with D possibly being TRBD1 (5 bases). This CDR3 is 14 amino acids long. Deletions cut 5 bases from V and 7 bases from J, with 12 bases between.

The chain joins TRBV4-1 to TRBJ1-2, with 10 positions matching TRBD1. From germline, CDR1 is MGHRA and CDR2 YSYEKL. This CDR3 has 15 residues. Germline trimming cut 0 bases from V and 8 bases from J; bases unmatched to any gene: 6. The CDR3 coding sequence is TGCGCCAGCAGCCAAGATTTCAGGACAGGGGGAGGCTACACCTTC. Translating gives CASSQDFRTGGGYTF.

This clonotype showed up many times. This chain uses TRBV7-9 with TRBJ2-7; maybe TRBD1 (6 bases). The germline V gene encodes CDR1 SEHNR and CDR2 FQNEAQ (reference sequence). Trimming removed 5 bases from V and 2 bases from J, with 13 bases in between. The CDR3 length is 14 residues. The CDR3 sequence is CASSLGTLAYEQYF. The CDR3 DNA is TGTGCCAGCAGCCTGGGGACACTGGCCTACGAGCAGTACTTC.

Regarding this clonotype: Its ends do not fully match the called genes, so a read error is possible. The genes are TRBV5-6 and TRBJ2-2; 9 positions agree with TRBD2. Germline-derived CDR1 and CDR2 are SGHDT and YYEEEE. The CDR3 is made up of 15 amino acids. As DNA, the CDR3 is TGTGCCAGCAGCTTTGGACTAGCGATGACCGGGGAGATGTTTTTT. This codes for CASSFGLAMTGEMFF.